Listed below are T cell receptor beta chains from one sample, sequenced in a study of blood T cell repertoires in COVID-19. The repertoire was sequenced with immunoSEQ multiplex PCR; TCRdb's copy has only in-frame clones and lacks some. The data hold about 75,000 clones, with 87% observed a single time. Input material: peripheral blood. The source of these receptors is a woman aged 45 to 65 with acute or convalescent COVID-19. Each CDR3 is given with its conserved first and last residue. The order of the fields is D gene, clone size, J gene, V gene, CDR3 protein, CDR3 DNA. The D gene is left open where the match is weak. Part of the rows lack a size; the others show once, few, many or a class for expanded clones.

>NA|NA|TRBJ2-5|TRBV19
CASSIVRDSEETQYF
TGTGCCAGTAGTATAGTGAGGGACTCAGAAGAGACCCAGTACTTC
>NA|once|TRBJ2-2|TRBV11-1
CASTISGLGTGELFF
TGTGCCAGCACGATATCAGGGCTGGGCACCGGGGAGCTGTTTTTT
>NA|NA|TRBJ2-7|TRBV18
CASSPRQTTYEQYF
TGTGCCAGCTCACCGAGACAAACAACCTACGAGCAGTACTTC
>TRBD2|many|TRBJ2-5|TRBV10-1
CASSDSGGVQKETQYF
TGCGCCAGCAGTGATAGCGGGGGGGTTCAGAAAGAGACCCAGTACTTC
>NA|NA|TRBJ2-5|TRBV24-1
CATSDLTGETQYF
TGTGCCACCAGTGACCTGACCGGGGAGACCCAGTACTTC
>NA|NA|TRBJ1-5|TRBV18
CASSIGQLGQPQHF
TGTGCCAGCTCCATTGGACAGTTAGGTCAGCCCCAGCATTTT
>NA|once|TRBJ1-1|TRBV14
CASSRAGMNTEAFF
TGTGCCAGCAGCCGAGCCGGGATGAACACTGAAGCTTTCTTT
>NA|NA|TRBJ1-1|TRBV11-2
CASTPTAGLNTEAFF
TGTGCCAGCACCCCAACCGCAGGATTGAACACTGAAGCTTTCTTT
>TRBD1|NA|TRBJ1-4|TRBV19
CASNNGQAGEKLFF
TGTGCCAGTAACAACGGACAGGCGGGGGAAAAACTGTTTTTT
>TRBD1|NA|TRBJ1-5|TRBV5-1
CASSLDGTGVAQPQHF
TGCGCCAGCAGCTTGGATGGGACAGGGGTTGCTCAGCCCCAGCATTTT
>TRBD1|NA|TRBJ1-2|TRBV4-3
CASSQEDRAGGYTF
TGCGCCAGCAGCCAAGAAGACAGGGCGGGTGGCTACACCTTC
>TRBD2|few|TRBJ2-1|TRBV7-2
CASSLSGTSGNEQFF
TGTGCCAGCAGCTTAAGCGGGACTAGTGGTAATGAGCAGTTCTTC
>NA|NA|TRBJ2-3|TRBV2
CASSDSSSTDTQYF
TGTGCCAGCAGTGATAGTAGTAGCACAGATACGCAGTATTTT
>TRBD1|NA|TRBJ2-3|TRBV5-1
CASRTGTGTGDTQYF
TGCGCCAGCAGAACCGGGACAGGGACGGGAGATACGCAGTATTTT
>NA|few|TRBJ2-1|TRBV19
CASSTLLGSGIYNEQFF
TGTGCCAGTAGTACCCTCTTGGGGAGCGGAATTTACAATGAGCAGTTCTTC
>NA|NA|TRBJ2-1|TRBV10-3
CAITAGSSYNEQFF
TGTGCCATCACGGCGGGAAGCTCCTACAATGAGCAGTTCTTC
>TRBD2|NA|TRBJ2-1|TRBV7-9
CASSTWTSGRLDNEQFF
TGTGCCAGCAGCACCTGGACTAGCGGGAGACTCGACAATGAGCAGTTCTTC
>NA|NA|TRBJ1-6|TRBV7-2
CASSESGLNSPLHF
TGTGCCAGCAGCGAATCAGGGTTAAATTCACCCCTCCACTTT
>NA|NA|TRBJ1-1|TRBV11-1
CASSPSAGITEAFF
TGTGCCAGCAGCCCGTCTGCAGGGATCACTGAAGCTTTCTTT
>NA|NA|TRBJ1-1|TRBV2
CASSEGGGFTEAFF
TGTGCCAGCAGTGAGGGGGGGGGATTCACTGAAGCTTTCTTT
>NA|NA|TRBJ1-2|TRBV28
CASSPGSRGYTF
TGTGCCAGCAGCCCCGGGTCCCGTGGCTACACCTTC
>NA|NA|TRBJ1-3|TRBV14
CASSQSGVAIYF
TGTGCCAGCAGCCAAAGCGGCGTGGCCATATATTTT
>TRBD1|NA|TRBJ2-3|TRBV19
CASRTLGQGGTDTQYF
TGTGCCAGTAGAACCCTGGGACAGGGTGGCACAGATACGCAGTATTTT
>TRBD1|NA|TRBJ2-3|TRBV7-8
CASSFPTRSDRAGDTQYF
TGTGCCAGCAGCTTCCCCACACGGAGCGACAGGGCGGGAGATACGCAGTATTTT